The source of this TCR beta chain is a study of post-analysis software for immune sequencing data. Study as a whole: The study covered relapsing-remitting, secondary progressive and progressive-relapsing courses of multiple sclerosis. Study-level results: Patients had higher frequencies than controls of five or six TRBV segments, including TRBV5-6, TRBV5-1 and TRBV20-1.

Ten or more counts support this clonotype. The antigen is not known. The germline gives CDR1 DFQATT, CDR2 SNEGSKA (reference sequence). This CDR3 region has 16 residues. V lost 4 bases, J lost 4 bases, and 9 bases stayed unmatched. Carried by the TCR beta cDNA libraries were unique molecular identifiers. Each CDR3 protein is one row after TCRdb ran MiXCR on the PCR reads. The repertoire has hundreds of thousands of distinct CDR3 sequences, just under 30% of them found once; the top ten carry around 0.6%. The V and J genes are TRBV20-1 and TRBJ2-1, with 11 bases aligning to TRBD2. The sequence derives from a girl aged 5-17 years with multiple sclerosis. Source material: blood. CDR3 residues: CSATPPTSGNYNEQFF. The CDR3 DNA reads as TGCAGTGCTACGCCCCCGACTAGCGGGAATTACAATGAGCAGTTCTTC.